The 23 T cell receptor beta chains below all came from one sample that was sequenced in a study of cytomegalovirus exposure and HLA in healthy donors. In the PCR, 60 Vbeta and 13 Jbeta primers were used. Libraries were prepared by immunoSEQ multiplex PCR; TCRdb keeps only in-frame clonotypes and omits some of them. The sample includes roughly 200,000 clones, 79% seen only once; the top ten take 3.5% to 5%. Sequencing was carried out using PBMCs. These receptors originate from a woman aged 25 to 39 in good health and CMV-seropositive.

This chain uses TRBV7-9 with TRBJ2-5; TRBD2 might be the D (5 bases). The CDR3 runs to 16 residues. The V gene lost 5 bases and the J gene lost 0 bases, with 16 bases spanning the gap. CDR1 and CDR2 (germline): SEHNR, FQNEAQ (reference sequence). In DNA form, the CDR3 reads TGTGCCAGCAGCCCTACGTGGAGGCAAGACCAAGAGACCCAGTACTTC. This sequence encodes CASSPTWRQDQETQYF.

V usage is TRBV6-1 and J usage is TRBJ2-3; 10 nucleotides match TRBD2. Trimming removed 3 bases from V and 6 bases from J; junction bases left unmatched: 6. This CDR3 contains 15 residues. Germline V gene lookup returns CDR1 MNHNS and CDR2 SASEGT. In nucleotides, the CDR3 is TGTGCCAGCAGTGACCTAAGCGGGGGGGCGGATACGCAGTATTTT. This codes for CASSDLSGGADTQYF.

The V and J genes are TRBV11-2 and TRBJ1-2; D is perhaps TRBD1 (5 bases). This CDR3 comprises 15 residues. Trimming shortened V by 2 bases and J by 0 bases, and 10 bases separated the two germline ends. Germline V gene lookup returns CDR1 SGHAT and CDR2 FQNNGV. CDR3 sequence (DNA): TGTGCCAGCAGCTTACAGGGTTTAGCTAACTATGGCTACACCTTC. Translating gives CASSLQGLANYGYTF.

The table lists this clone with a count of one. The V and J genes are TRBV19 and TRBJ2-1, with 14 bases aligning to TRBD2. This CDR3 comprises 16 residues. V lost 7 bases and J lost 6; bases outside the gene matches: 8. Looked up from germline, CDR1 is LNHDA and CDR2 is SQIVND (reference sequence). As DNA, the CDR3 is TGTGCCAGTACTGGGACTAGCGGGGGCTCGGGCAATGAGCAGTTCTTC. It yields the protein CASTGTSGGSGNEQFF.

The chain couples TRBV5-1 to TRBJ2-2, with TRBD2 as a possible D gene (6 bases). Trimming pared 2 bases from V and 4 bases from J, leaving 12 bases between. This CDR3 region has 15 residues. Germline-derived CDR1 and CDR2 are SGHRS and YFSETQ. The CDR3 nucleotides are TGCGCCAGCAGCTTCGGGGGAGCGGCCACCGGGGAGCTGTTTTTT. As protein: CASSFGGAATGELFF.

The genes are TRBV5-4 and TRBJ2-3, with D possibly TRBD1 on 6 matching bases. Looked up from germline, CDR1 is SGHNT and CDR2 is YYREEE (reference sequence). The V end was cut by 4 bases, the J end by 12 bases, with 12 bases between. The CDR3 loop spans 11 amino acids. The CDR3 nucleotides read TGTGCCAGCAGCGAGGGGGACCCACAGTATTTT. Its protein product is CASSEGDPQYF.

This chain joins TRBV5-1 and TRBJ1-6; 7 bases agree with TRBD1. Looked up from germline, CDR1 is SGHRS and CDR2 is YFSETQ. J was trimmed by 7 bases and V by 3 bases; bases with no gene match: 7. This CDR3 has 15 residues. CDR3 residues: CASSWDSPGNSPLHF. CDR3 coding DNA: TGCGCCAGCAGCTGGGACAGCCCGGGAAATTCACCCCTCCACTTT.

This clone was found a few times. The chain links TRBV2 to TRBJ2-3; 7 bases align to TRBD2. This CDR3 comprises 16 residues. The V gene's germline CDR1 is SNHLY and CDR2 FYNNEI. Germline trimming cut 5 bases from V and 2 bases from J; bases unmatched to any gene: 10. DNA for the CDR3: TGTGCCAGCAGTCCCCATGCGGGAGACCCCACAGATACGCAGTATTTT. Its translation: CASSPHAGDPTDTQYF.

J is TRBJ1-1 and V is TRBV7-2; 7 nucleotides match TRBD1. With V trimmed by 4 bases and J by 4 bases, 3 bases remained unmatched. This CDR3 has 13 amino acids. Germline lookup yields CDR1 SGHTA and CDR2 FQGNSA. This CDR3 is CASSSGQTTEAFF. The CDR3 DNA reads as TGTGCCAGCAGCTCGGGACAGACCACTGAAGCTTTCTTT.

In nucleotides, the CDR3 is TGCGCCAGCAGGTCCGTGGCAGGGGGACAAGATACGCAGTATTTT. It specifies CASRSVAGGQDTQYF. The chain couples TRBV5-1 to TRBJ2-3; TRBD1 matches 7 bases. The CDR3 runs 15 residues. The germline gives CDR1 SGHRS, CDR2 YFSETQ. V was clipped by 5 bases and J by 5 bases; unmatched bases: 11. The variable domain in full, with the rest retrieved from reference TRBV5-1 and TRBJ2-3, is KAGVTQTPRYLIKTRGQQVTLSCSPISGHRSVSWYQQTPGQGLQFLFEYFSETQRNKGNFPGRFSGRQFSNSRSEMNVSTLELGDSALYLCASRSVAGGQDTQYFGPGTRLTVL.

The chain recombines TRBV18 with TRBJ1-4; no clear D. V dropped 3 bases and J dropped 5 bases, with 10 bases sitting between them. From germline, CDR1 is KGHSH and CDR2 LQKENI. The CDR3 is 14 residues long. CDR3 in DNA: TGTGCCAGCTCACCCACGGGATGGAATGAAAAACTGTTTTTT. Translated, it gives CASSPTGWNEKLFF.

The gene calls are TRBV15 and TRBJ2-5; perhaps TRBD1 as D (5 bases). CDR1 and CDR2 (germline): LNHNV, YYDKDF (reference sequence). The germline V and J ends were trimmed by 1 base and 2 bases, with 8 bases remaining between them. The CDR3 is 14 amino acids. The CDR3 here is CATSRGDSQETQYF. In nucleotides, the CDR3 is TGTGCCACCAGCAGAGGAGACAGTCAAGAGACCCAGTACTTC. The entire variable domain, with the rest obtained from reference TRBV15 and TRBJ2-5, is as follows: DAMVIQNPRYQVTQFGKPVTLSCSQTLNHNVMYWYQQKSSQAPKLLFHYYDKDFNNEADTPDNFQSRRPNTSFCFLDIRSPGLGDTAMYLCATSRGDSQETQYFGPGTRLLVL.

J is TRBJ1-5 and V is TRBV4-3; D might be TRBD1 (5 bases). CDR3 length equals 15 residues. CDR1 is LGHNA and CDR2 is YSLEER in the germline V gene. The V end was cut by 6 bases, the J end by 0 bases, with 12 bases between. The CDR3 DNA follows: TGCGCCAGCAGACGAGACAGTCATAGCAATCAGCCCCAGCATTTT. It yields the protein CASRRDSHSNQPQHF.

The chain recombines TRBV9 with TRBJ1-6; D uncertain. The CDR3 extends over 15 amino acids. Trimming removed 4 bases at V and 9 bases at J, with 17 bases between. Germline values: CDR1 SGDLS, CDR2 YYNGEE. The CDR3 loop is CASSLRASPGSPLHF. The CDR3 bases are TGTGCCAGCAGCTTGAGGGCCTCTCCGGGTTCACCCCTCCACTTT.

The chain couples TRBV28 to TRBJ2-3; a possible D gene is TRBD2 (5 bases). V lost 6 bases, J lost 0 bases, and 13 bases lay in between. The CDR3 has 15 amino acids. Germline lookup yields CDR1 MDHEN and CDR2 SYDVKM. CDR3 nucleotides: TGTGCCAGCAGCCCGGCCGGGAAGAGCACAGATACGCAGTATTTT. It encodes CASSPAGKSTDTQYF.

This chain links TRBV11-2 with TRBJ1-1; 7 bases fit TRBD1. The germline V gene has CDR1 SGHAT and CDR2 FQNNGV. Losses at the gene ends were 7 bases for V and 1 base for J; bases not matched to a gene: 6. The CDR3 consists of 14 residues. CDR3 residues: CASIRNRGNTEAFF. CDR3 coding DNA: TGTGCCAGCATCCGAAACAGGGGGAACACTGAAGCTTTCTTT.

The chain uses TRBV2 and TRBJ1-2, with TRBD1 matching 7 bases. The CDR3 sequence is 13 residues long. The J segment lost 4 bases and the V segment lost 4 bases, leaving 3 bases of the junction unmatched. Per germline, CDR1 SNHLY and CDR2 FYNNEI. The CDR3 loop reads CASSAGGGYGYTF. As DNA, the CDR3 is TGTGCCAGCAGTGCAGGGGGAGGCTATGGCTACACCTTC.

This clone came up a few times. The chain recombines TRBV12-5 with TRBJ1-2; D gene ambiguous. V was pared by 5 bases and J by 6 bases, with 22 bases between. Per the germline V gene, CDR1 is LGHNT and CDR2 is FRNRAP. There are 16 residues in the CDR3. CDR3 DNA: TGTGCTAGTGGTCTCACCCCTCGAGGGCGCTACGATGGCTACACCTTC. Protein product: CASGLTPRGRYDGYTF.

The V gene is TRBV4-3, the J gene TRBJ2-2, with D possibly matching TRBD2 (6 bases). Germline loops: CDR1 LGHNA, CDR2 YSLEER. The CDR3 covers 16 residues. V was trimmed by 0 bases and J by 6 bases, leaving 14 bases between them. In DNA form, the CDR3 reads TGCGCCAGCAGCCAAGATCGGGCGGGATACCCCGGGGAGCTGTTTTTT. This codes for CASSQDRAGYPGELFF.

For the CDR3, the DNA is TGCGCCAGCAGCTCCCCCTACGTAGAGGGCAGCTCTGGAAACACCATATATTTT. Its translation is CASSSPYVEGSSGNTIYF. The chain links TRBV5-1 to TRBJ1-3; D gene uncertain. Looked up from germline, CDR1 is SGHRS and CDR2 is YFSETQ. This CDR3 spans 18 amino acids. Trimming took 3 bases from V and 0 from J, leaving 19 bases between them.

The chain is built from TRBV7-8 and TRBJ2-2, with TRBD1 as a possible D gene (6 bases). In germline, CDR1 is SGHVS, CDR2 FQNEAQ. Trimming took 6 bases from V and 0 from J, leaving 14 bases between them. The CDR3 has 16 residues. The CDR3 reads CASSRTGHTNTGELFF. CDR3 DNA sequence: TGTGCCAGCAGTCGGACGGGACATACGAACACCGGGGAGCTGTTTTTT.

V usage is TRBV4-3 and J usage is TRBJ2-5; 12 bases fit TRBD2. V lost 3 bases to trimming and J lost 5 bases; unmatched junction nucleotides: 1. Germline V gene data show CDR1 as LGHNA and CDR2 as YSLEER. The CDR3 is 14 amino acids. CDR3 amino acids: CASSQGTSGETQYF. Here the CDR3 DNA reads TGCGCCAGCAGCCAGGGGACTAGCGGGGAGACCCAGTACTTC.

The chain uses TRBV4-3 and TRBJ2-1, with a weak D call TRBD2 (5 bases). This CDR3 is 14 amino acids long. The ends were cut back, 0 bases at V and 6 bases at J, with 9 bases in the middle. Germline CDR1 reads LGHNA; CDR2 reads YSLEER. The CDR3, as DNA: TGCGCCAGCAGCCAAGATCTCGGGGTCAATGAGCAGTTCTTC. It is translated as CASSQDLGVNEQFF.